The clone carrying this T cell receptor (beta chain) was found once. The data were produced by immunoSEQ multiplex PCR, yet TCRdb's version contains in-frame clones alone and is incomplete. The sample gives fewer than 650,000 clones, around nine tenths of which show up once; 7.5% to 9% is in the top ten. These data belong to a study of blood T cell repertoires in COVID-19. Study-wide context: The study drew acute and convalescent COVID-19 samples from the United States, Italy and Spain.

Germline CDR1 and CDR2: SGHTA and FQGTGA. V was shortened by 7 bases and J by 3 bases, with 19 bases between the two germline ends. The CDR3 runs 17 residues. This receptor was identified in a woman aged 45 to 65 with COVID-19, enrolled during active disease. The sequenced material came from peripheral blood. The genes are TRBV7-3 and TRBJ2-6, with D unresolved. The CDR3 protein is CASTPTVPSGGANVLTF. DNA for the CDR3: TGTGCCAGCACCCCGACCGTGCCCTCGGGTGGGGCCAACGTCCTGACTTTC.